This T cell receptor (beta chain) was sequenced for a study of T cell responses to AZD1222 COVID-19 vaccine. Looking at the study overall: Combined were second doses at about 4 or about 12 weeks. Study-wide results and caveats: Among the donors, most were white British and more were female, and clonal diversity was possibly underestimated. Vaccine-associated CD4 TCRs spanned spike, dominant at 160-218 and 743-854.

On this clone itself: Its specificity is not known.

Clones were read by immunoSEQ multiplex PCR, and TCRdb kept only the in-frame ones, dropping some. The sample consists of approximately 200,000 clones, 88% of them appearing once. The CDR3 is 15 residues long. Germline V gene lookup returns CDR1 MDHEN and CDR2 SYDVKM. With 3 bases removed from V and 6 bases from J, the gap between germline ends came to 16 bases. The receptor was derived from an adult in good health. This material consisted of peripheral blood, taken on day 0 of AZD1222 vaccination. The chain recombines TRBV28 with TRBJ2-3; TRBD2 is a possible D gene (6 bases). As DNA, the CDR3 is TGTGCCAGCAGTTTTTCGGCGGGGCCCAAGGATACGCAGTATTTT. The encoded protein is CASSFSAGPKDTQYF.